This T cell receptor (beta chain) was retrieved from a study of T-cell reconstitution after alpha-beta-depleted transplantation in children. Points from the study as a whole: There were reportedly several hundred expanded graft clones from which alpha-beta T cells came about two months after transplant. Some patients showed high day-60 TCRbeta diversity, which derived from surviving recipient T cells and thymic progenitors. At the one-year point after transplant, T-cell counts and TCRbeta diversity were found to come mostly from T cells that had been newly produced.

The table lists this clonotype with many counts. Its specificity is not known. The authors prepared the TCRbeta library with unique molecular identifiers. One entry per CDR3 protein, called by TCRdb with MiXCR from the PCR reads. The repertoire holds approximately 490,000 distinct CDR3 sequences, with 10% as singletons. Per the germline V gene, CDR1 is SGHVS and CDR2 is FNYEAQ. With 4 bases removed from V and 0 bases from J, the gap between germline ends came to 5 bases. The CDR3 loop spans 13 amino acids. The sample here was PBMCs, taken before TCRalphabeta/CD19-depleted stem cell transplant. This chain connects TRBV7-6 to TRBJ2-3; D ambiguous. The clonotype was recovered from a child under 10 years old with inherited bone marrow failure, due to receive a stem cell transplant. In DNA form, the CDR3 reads TGTGCCAGCAGCTGGGATAGCACAGATACGCAGTATTTT. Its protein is CASSWDSTDTQYF.